This T cell receptor (beta chain) was profiled in a study of radiation and T cells in renal cell carcinoma. Study findings and constraints: In blood, top tumor clones expanded by 2 weeks, shrinking by 4. No pretreatment tumor biopsies were available for baseline clonotypes.

In this sample, this clone turned up a few times. Its antigen is unidentified. Time point reported: blood 4 weeks post-SBRT, at nephrectomy. Treatment reported: 15 Gy SBRT to primary tumor, nephrectomy 4 weeks later. Nephrectomy followed 15 Gy stereotactic body radiation by 4 weeks. Blood was sampled at baseline, 2 weeks and 4 weeks after SBRT. Sequenced by immunoSEQ multiplex PCR; TCRdb stores in-frame clones only, minus some. The sample carries about 77,000 clones, less than 90% recorded once. The CDR3 extends over 12 amino acids. Germline V gene data show CDR1 as MDHEN and CDR2 as SYDVKM. V dropped 6 bases and J dropped 4 bases, with 9 bases sitting between them.

This chain uses TRBV28 with TRBJ1-2; no definite D call. Sample: blood, taken from a patient whose treatment included radiotherapy and nephrectomy. This TCR came from a woman between 55 and 75 years old with renal cell carcinoma. For the CDR3, the DNA is TGTGCCAGCAGCCCCTCTATCTATGGCTACACCTTC. It translates to CASSPSIYGYTF.